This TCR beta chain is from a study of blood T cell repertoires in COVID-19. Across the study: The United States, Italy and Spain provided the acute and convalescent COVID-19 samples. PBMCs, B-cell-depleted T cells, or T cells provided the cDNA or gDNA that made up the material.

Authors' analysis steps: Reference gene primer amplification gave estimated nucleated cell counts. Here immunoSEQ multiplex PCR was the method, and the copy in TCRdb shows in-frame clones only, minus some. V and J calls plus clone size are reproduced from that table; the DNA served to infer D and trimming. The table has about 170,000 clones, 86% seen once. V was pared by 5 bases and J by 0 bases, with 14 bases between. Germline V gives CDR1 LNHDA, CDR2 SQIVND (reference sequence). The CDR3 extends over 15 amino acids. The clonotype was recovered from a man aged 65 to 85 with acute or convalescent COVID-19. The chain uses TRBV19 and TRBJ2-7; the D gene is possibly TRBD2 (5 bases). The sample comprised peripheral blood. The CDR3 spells CASSSTATSSYEQYF. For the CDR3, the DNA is TGTGCCAGTAGTTCGACTGCCACTAGCTCCTACGAGCAGTACTTC. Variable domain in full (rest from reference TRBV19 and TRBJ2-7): DGGITQSPKYLFRKEGQNVTLSCEQNLNHDAMYWYRQDPGQGLRLIYYSQIVNDFQKGDIAEGYSVSREKKESFPLTVTSAQKNPTAFYLCASSSTATSSYEQYFGPGTRLTVT.